What follows are 28 T cell receptor beta chains derived from one specimen sequenced in a study of blood T cell repertoires in COVID-19. Some clones are missing from TCRdb's copy, which holds only in-frame ones; the method was immunoSEQ multiplex PCR. The profile covers 150,000 to 200,000 clones, with approximately 83% appearing a single time and 10% to 15% taken by the ten largest. The specimen was PBMCs or T cells enriched from blood (not recorded which). Receptors originate from a woman aged 55-70 years who had recovered from COVID-19.

The chain has TRBV19 and TRBJ2-3; 13 bases agree with TRBD2. CDR3 length equals 15 residues. V gave up 6 bases and J gave up 8 bases; unmatched junction bases: 8. The V gene's germline CDR1 is LNHDA and CDR2 SQIVND (reference sequence). Here the CDR3 reads CASSWGTSGIVTQYF. The CDR3 DNA reads as TGTGCCAGTAGCTGGGGGACTAGCGGGATTGTTACGCAGTATTTT.

This chain links TRBV29-1 with TRBJ2-3; TRBD1 matches 7 bases. Germline V gene data show CDR1 as SQVTM and CDR2 as ANQGSEA. This CDR3 is built from 14 residues. The junction had 13 bases not matched to a gene; V was cut back by 7 bases and J by 6 bases. CDR3 sequence: CSAGTVIGVDTQYF. CDR3 nucleotide sequence: TGCAGCGCTGGGACAGTCATTGGGGTGGATACGCAGTATTTT.

This chain links TRBV6-6 with TRBJ2-3, with 7 bases that match TRBD2. Germline V gene lookup returns CDR1 MNHNY and CDR2 SVGAGI (reference sequence). The V gene end was trimmed by 6 bases and the J gene end by 7 bases; junction bases not matched to a gene: 4. CDR3 length: 12 residues. CDR3 sequence: CASSLAVHTQYF. As DNA, the CDR3 is TGTGCCAGCAGCCTAGCGGTTCATACGCAGTATTTT.

This sequence joins TRBV24-1 and TRBJ2-1; D is possibly TRBD1 (5 bases). Germline loops: CDR1 KGHDR, CDR2 SFDVKD. The CDR3 consists of 14 residues. The V end lost 3 bases, the J end lost 6 bases, and 11 bases lay between the germline ends. CDR3 sequence reads: CATSDPRQLNEQFF. The CDR3 nucleotides read TGTGCCACCAGTGATCCCCGACAGCTCAATGAGCAGTTCTTC.

The chain uses TRBV10-2 and TRBJ1-1; maybe TRBD1 (5 bases). V shed 4 bases and J shed 0 bases, with 9 bases lying between them. The CDR3 totals 14 residues. CDR1 WSHSY and CDR2 SAAADI come from the germline V gene. The CDR3 loop is CASSGRGMNTEAFF. In DNA, the CDR3 is TGCGCCAGCAGTGGGAGGGGAATGAACACTGAAGCTTTCTTT.

The chain couples TRBV3-1 (or the pseudogene TRBV3-2) to TRBJ2-3, with 9 bases fitting TRBD2. Per the germline V gene, CDR1 is LGHDT and CDR2 is YNNKEL (reference sequence). J gave up 3 bases and V 4 bases, and 2 bases lay outside the gene matches. The CDR3 totals 14 residues. The CDR3: CASSLSGGTDTQYF. The CDR3 region has the DNA TGTGCCAGCAGCCTTAGCGGGGGAACAGATACGCAGTATTTT.

The chain recombines TRBV5-1 with TRBJ2-3; maybe TRBD2 (6 bases). Germline CDR1 SGHRS, CDR2 YFSETQ. V lost 5 bases to trimming and J lost 2 bases, with 12 bases between them. CDR3 length equals 14 residues. The CDR3 loop reads CASRWRGSTDTQYF. The CDR3 nucleotides are TGCGCCAGCAGGTGGAGGGGCTCCACAGATACGCAGTATTTT.

This sequence joins TRBV5-6 and TRBJ2-7, with 9 bases that match TRBD1. The germline gives CDR1 SGHDT, CDR2 YYEEEE. Unmatched junction bases numbered 2, after V lost 4 bases and J lost 0 bases. The CDR3 sequence is 14 residues long. CDR3 bases: TGTGCCAGCAGCATGACAGGGGGCTCCTACGAGCAGTACTTC. Residues: CASSMTGGSYEQYF.

The rearrangement joins TRBV28 to TRBJ2-6, with D uncertain. This CDR3 comprises 14 residues. The V gene lost 6 bases and the J gene lost 0 bases, with 6 bases spanning the gap. The germline CDR1 and CDR2 sequences are MDHEN and SYDVKM. CDR3 in amino acids: CASSTISGANVLTF. The CDR3, as DNA: TGTGCCAGCAGCACAATCTCTGGGGCCAACGTCCTGACTTTC.

A few counts support this clone. V usage is TRBV5-4 and J usage is TRBJ1-2, with unresolved D. The germline V gene encodes CDR1 SGHNT and CDR2 YYREEE (reference sequence). Trimming took off 2 bases at V and 4 bases at J, with 6 bases between the two ends. The CDR3 length is 12 residues. This CDR3 reads CASSLAGYGYTF. CDR3 nucleotide sequence: TGTGCCAGCAGCTTAGCCGGCTATGGCTACACCTTC.

This chain connects TRBV3-1 (or the pseudogene TRBV3-2) to TRBJ1-1, with D uncertain. The germline V gene encodes CDR1 LGHDT and CDR2 YNNKEL (reference sequence). Trimming stripped 3 bases from V and 1 base from J, with 9 bases between. This CDR3 contains 14 residues. The CDR3 nucleotides are TGTGCCAGCAGCCATGAATGGCAGAACACTGAAGCTTTCTTT. It codes for CASSHEWQNTEAFF.

The chain recombines TRBV6-5 with TRBJ1-1; TRBD1 matches 8 bases. The CDR3 covers 13 residues. CDR1 is MNHEY and CDR2 is SVGAGI in the germline V gene. J lost 9 bases, V lost 5 bases, and 8 bases had no gene match. The chain's CDR3 is CASSKNRGEKAFF. The DNA for the CDR3 is TGTGCCAGCAGTAAGAACAGGGGGGAAAAAGCTTTCTTT.

This rearrangement joins TRBV2 to TRBJ2-7, with a possible D match to TRBD2 (6 bases). The CDR3 is made up of 11 amino acids. Germline loops: CDR1 SNHLY, CDR2 FYNNEI. The V end was cut by 4 bases, the J end by 8 bases, with 9 bases between. CDR3 loop: CASSGREKQYF. The CDR3 coding sequence is TGTGCCAGCAGTGGCCGGGAGAAGCAGTACTTC.

The chain employs TRBV28 and TRBJ1-5, with D tentatively TRBD1 (6 bases). Germline V gene data show CDR1 as MDHEN and CDR2 as SYDVKM. V was clipped by 6 bases and J by 2 bases, with 17 bases between them. The CDR3 runs to 16 residues. CDR3 in DNA: TGTGCCAGCAGCCTTCAACAGGGAATGGGCAATCAGCCCCAGCATTTT. Protein sequence: CASSLQQGMGNQPQHF.

This chain's CDR3 is CASSLVTSRGNTIYF. In nucleotides, the CDR3 is TGTGCCAGCAGCTTGGTGACAAGTCGTGGAAACACCATATATTTT. The chain has TRBV5-5 and TRBJ1-3; D is ambiguous. Germline-derived CDR1 and CDR2 are SGHKS and YYEKEE (reference sequence). Trimming left V 0 bases short and J 3 bases short, with 10 bases between. This CDR3 contains 15 residues.

This clone has more than one count but fewer than ten. The CDR3 bases are TGTGCCAGCAGCTTAGGGGACACCAACTCCTTGTTTGGCTACACCTTC. Translated, it gives CASSLGDTNSLFGYTF. The chain combines TRBV7-9 with TRBJ1-2; tentatively, D is TRBD1 (6 bases). This CDR3 contains 16 residues. The germline gives CDR1 SEHNR, CDR2 FQNEAQ (reference sequence). V lost 1 base to trimming and J lost 7 bases, with 19 bases between them.

There are a few counts of this clone. The gene calls are TRBV9 and TRBJ1-1, with 7 bases fitting TRBD1. CDR3 length: 16 amino acids. Germline values: CDR1 SGDLS, CDR2 YYNGEE. V lost 3 bases, J lost 6 bases, and 14 bases stayed unmatched. The CDR3 DNA reads as TGTGCCAGCAGCGCGGGGGTAGGACAGGCCAGGGCTGAAGCTTTCTTT. Translating it yields CASSAGVGQARAEAFF.

This clone occurred once. This sequence joins TRBV27 and TRBJ1-1; D is unclear. Per the germline V gene, CDR1 is MNHEY and CDR2 is SMNVEV (reference sequence). The CDR3 contains 14 residues. The V end was cut by 0 bases, the J end by 1 base, with 6 bases between. The CDR3 region has the DNA TGTGCCAGCAGTTTATCCTTCCCGAACACTGAAGCTTTCTTT. Translated: CASSLSFPNTEAFF.

The chain is built from TRBV2 and TRBJ2-7, with D possibly being TRBD2 (5 bases). The CDR3 is made up of 14 amino acids. Trimming pared 6 bases from V and 3 bases from J, leaving 15 bases between. CDR1 and CDR2 from the germline V gene are SNHLY and FYNNEI. CDR3 DNA: TGTGCCAGCAGGAGCTTTTTGGGAGTCTACGAGCAGTACTTC. Protein: CASRSFLGVYEQYF.

This rearrangement joins TRBV21-1 to TRBJ1-2; TRBD1, the table's D call, lacks a check against the DNA. TRBV21-1 constitutes a pseudogene. The CDR3 length is 14 residues. The DNA for the CDR3 is TGTGCCAGCAGCAAAGAGGCAGGGGGCTATGGCTACACCTTC. It encodes CASSKEAGGYGYTF.

The chain employs TRBV5-1 and TRBJ1-2; 8 bases match TRBD1. Germline V gene sequence: CDR1 SGHRS, CDR2 YFSETQ. With 1 base clipped from V and 2 bases from J, the junction kept 10 bases outside the gene matches. The CDR3 extends over 17 amino acids. CDR3 bases: TGCGCCAGCAGCTTGTTGAGATCGGGACAGGTGAACTATGGCTACACCTTC. Translating gives CASSLLRSGQVNYGYTF.

V usage is TRBV5-1 and J usage is TRBJ1-1, with 8 bases identical to TRBD1. The CDR3 length is 17 residues. V lost 4 bases, J lost 0 bases, and 11 bases stayed unmatched. From germline, CDR1 is SGHRS and CDR2 YFSETQ. CDR3 bases: TGCGCCAGCAGCCCGACCCAGGGGGCAGGGGTGAACACTGAAGCTTTCTTT. Translation: CASSPTQGAGVNTEAFF.

This chain uses TRBV28 with TRBJ2-7; tentatively, D is TRBD2 (8 bases). Germline-derived CDR1 and CDR2 are MDHEN and SYDVKM. This CDR3 region has 16 residues. Deletions cut 4 bases from V and 3 bases from J, with 19 bases between. Written as DNA, the CDR3 is TGTGCCAGCAGTTCCCCCCGGGAGGGGGCCTTCTACGAGCAGTACTTC. Its protein is CASSSPREGAFYEQYF.

The chain recombines TRBV7-3 with TRBJ1-1, with D tentatively TRBD1 (5 bases). Germline assignment: CDR1 SGHTA and CDR2 FQGTGA. With 0 bases removed from V and 5 bases from J, the gap between germline ends came to 16 bases. The length of the CDR3 is 16 residues. The CDR3 is CASSLTPRGGGTEAFF. The CDR3, as DNA: TGTGCCAGCAGCTTAACCCCTCGCGGGGGGGGGACTGAAGCTTTCTTT.

The V call is TRBV5-1, the J call TRBJ2-5; perhaps TRBD1 as D (5 bases). There are 14 residues in the CDR3. The V gene's germline CDR1 is SGHRS and CDR2 YFSETQ. Trimming cost V 1 base and J 5 bases, with 12 bases left between them. This CDR3 is CASSLQTGSETQYF. DNA of the CDR3: TGCGCCAGCAGCTTGCAAACAGGCTCGGAGACCCAGTACTTC.

The J gene is TRBJ2-2, the V gene TRBV5-1; TRBD1 aligns across 8 bases. The CDR3 is 15 amino acids. Trimming removed 1 base from V and 4 bases from J; junction bases left unmatched: 3. The germline gives CDR1 SGHRS, CDR2 YFSETQ. For the CDR3, the DNA is TGCGCCAGCAGCTTGTGGCAGGGGGCCACCGGGGAGCTGTTTTTT. This codes for CASSLWQGATGELFF.

The table lists this clone with a few counts. This chain uses TRBV5-1 with TRBJ2-1; 10 bases match TRBD2. Germline CDR1 and CDR2: SGHRS and YFSETQ. The CDR3 is 15 residues long. The V and J ends lost 4 bases and 10 bases, in that order; junction bases with no gene match: 11. Here the CDR3 reads CASSPLAPAGGEQFF. DNA of the CDR3: TGCGCCAGCAGCCCCTTGGCCCCAGCGGGAGGGGAGCAGTTCTTC.

This chain joins TRBV28 and TRBJ1-1; D perhaps matches TRBD1 (5 bases). The CDR3 is made up of 15 amino acids. From germline, CDR1 is MDHEN and CDR2 SYDVKM. V dropped 5 bases and J dropped 4 bases, with 17 bases sitting between them. CDR3: CASSVGGEGGTEAFF. The CDR3 region has the DNA TGTGCCAGCAGTGTGGGGGGGGAAGGTGGCACTGAAGCTTTCTTT.